This T cell receptor beta chain was identified in a study of lymphopenia after photon versus proton radiotherapy (dated 2019 in TCRdb). Turning to the overall study: In patients with gastrointestinal tumors who developed high-grade lymphopenia, the study compared the immunological effects of photon radiation therapy with those of proton radiation therapy. The cohort included some 20 patients with gastrointestinal tumors who developed lymphopenia after receiving either photon or proton therapy. The goal of the study was to characterize the differences between the two radiation modalities in how they affect the immune system. The research as a whole found: During treatment, patients who received photon therapy lost naive T cells and TCR diversity and gained effector/memory populations, whereas patients who received proton therapy remained relatively stable. After the lymphocyte count nadir, repertoires from photon-treated patients showed oligoclonal expansion, particularly of CD8+ Temra cells, and this expansion drove the decline in diversity. Among patients across the cohort who died, overall survival time showed an inverse correlation with a larger post-nadir drop in TCR diversity. The survival association was assessed only in patients who died, and better survival with proton therapy was presented by the authors as a possibility rather than a demonstrated result.

CDR1 and CDR2 (MNHEY, SMNVEV) derive from the germline V gene (reference sequence). Trimming removed 7 bases from V and 3 bases from J; the gene matches leave 11 bases unexplained. CDR3 length: 15 amino acids, cysteine to phenylalanine. CDR3 DNA is the only sequence kept; it has 45 bases, read in frame from the first base. The method behind the library was the immunoSEQ multiplex PCR assay. T cell repertoires were profiled with deep sequencing of rearranged TCR beta loci together with multiparametric flow cytometry. TCRdb carries this immuneACCESS record with in-frame sequences only. Its versions omit some clonotypes, under half of them owing to an unresolved V gene in the studies checked, with the rest unexplained. Across this sample there are about 20,000 clones, with around four fifths seen only once. 2.9% of the sample rests with the top ten. As regards this clone: There is no known antigen for this receptor. The input lacks base qualities; no much larger clone sits a single base away.

The sequences come from peripheral blood, collected from a patient treated with photon-based radiotherapy. The receptor's source is a woman between 45 and 65 years old with pancreatic cancer. The sequence joins TRBV27 to TRBJ2-7; 8 nucleotides in the junction match TRBD1. The CDR3 protein: CASTSIHRGNYEQYF. In nucleotide form, the sequence is TGTGCCAGCACCTCAATACACAGGGGGAACTACGAGCAGTACTTC.